This entry lists 20 T cell receptor beta chains sequenced from one sample in a study of Ad26.COV2.S vaccination and SARS-CoV-2 variants. Treatment reported: around 19 received Ad26.COV2.S at low or high dose, single or two shots; about 5 received placebo; per-sample allocation not given. Sampling occurred on day 63 after the first vaccine or placebo injection. Assay: immunoSEQ multiplex PCR; the TCRdb copy retains only in-frame clones and omits some. The sample yields about 280,000 clones, approximately 87% seen once. The specimen comprised peripheral blood, sampled in a trial of Ad26.COV2.S vaccine versus placebo. The receptors come from a person aged 18-60 years who received the Ad26.COV2.S COVID-19 vaccine or a placebo.

The genes are TRBV7-9 and TRBJ1-3, with no clear D. The germline V gene encodes CDR1 SEHNR and CDR2 FQNEAQ (reference sequence). V was shortened by 5 bases and J by 2 bases, with 13 bases between the two germline ends. The CDR3 is 15 residues long. CDR3 sequence (DNA): TGTGCCAGCAGCCCACTGGAGTCGGCTGGAAACACCATATATTTT. As protein: CASSPLESAGNTIYF.

This chain uses TRBV3-1 (or the pseudogene TRBV3-2) with TRBJ2-1, with TRBD1 as a possible D gene (6 bases). Per germline, CDR1 LGHDT and CDR2 YNNKEL (reference sequence). V was clipped by 1 base and J by 7 bases, with 8 bases between them. This CDR3 region has 13 residues. As DNA, the CDR3 is TGTGCCAGCAGCCAAGTGGGGGCAAATGAGCAGTTCTTC. Translation gives CASSQVGANEQFF.

This clone was counted a few times. V and J are TRBV19 and TRBJ1-5; D is ambiguous. This CDR3 has 19 residues. Germline V gives CDR1 LNHDA, CDR2 SQIVND (reference sequence). Trimming stripped 5 bases from V and 0 bases from J, with 23 bases between. The CDR3 sequence: CASSQRDDMRSYSNQPQHF. The CDR3 region has the DNA TGTGCCAGTAGTCAACGCGACGACATGCGGTCCTATAGCAATCAGCCCCAGCATTTT.

V usage is TRBV5-4 and J usage is TRBJ2-5; D is perhaps TRBD1 (7 bases). CDR1 and CDR2 from the germline V gene are SGHNT and YYREEE (reference sequence). V was cut by 2 bases and J by 5 bases, with 10 bases left in between. This CDR3 is built from 13 residues. CDR3 in amino acids: CASSFRGDETQYF. The DNA of the CDR3 is TGTGCCAGCAGCTTCAGGGGGGACGAGACCCAGTACTTC.

The rearrangement joins TRBV21-1 to TRBJ1-2; TRBD1, the table's D call, lacks a check against the DNA. TRBV21-1 is assigned pseudogene status. This CDR3 is built from 18 residues. CDR3 region: CASSKALYVGRTNYGYTF. Here the CDR3 DNA reads TGTGCCAGCAGCAAAGCGCTTTATGTGGGGCGGACAAACTATGGCTACACCTTC.

The chain uses TRBV19 and TRBJ1-2; D is unclear. Trimming shortened V by 1 base and J by 6 bases, and 21 bases separated the two germline ends. Germline V gives CDR1 LNHDA, CDR2 SQIVND (reference sequence). The CDR3 is 17 amino acids. CDR3 sequence: CASSIGSSYFLSNGYTF. The CDR3 DNA sequence: TGTGCCAGTAGTATAGGATCCTCATACTTCCTAAGTAATGGCTACACCTTC.

This sequence joins TRBV6-2 or TRBV6-3 and TRBJ2-7; 10 nucleotides agree with TRBD2. Looked up from germline, CDR1 is MNHEY and CDR2 is SVGEGT. This CDR3 contains 15 residues. V gave up 4 bases and J gave up 0 bases; unmatched junction bases: 3. The CDR3 sequence is CASSWGLALSYEQYF. CDR3 in DNA: TGTGCCAGCAGTTGGGGACTAGCGCTCTCCTACGAGCAGTACTTC.

The chain joins TRBV4-1 to TRBJ2-3; either TRBD1 or TRBD2 may supply D (5 bases each). Germline values: CDR1 MGHRA, CDR2 YSYEKL. This CDR3 is built from 17 residues. V lost 0 bases to trimming and J lost 2 bases, with 15 bases between them. The CDR3 reads CASSQDVAGTFTDTQYF. DNA for the CDR3: TGCGCCAGCAGCCAAGACGTGGCAGGGACCTTCACAGATACGCAGTATTTT.

The V call is TRBV15, the J call TRBJ1-6; D is unclear. Germline V gives CDR1 LNHNV, CDR2 YYDKDF (reference sequence). Trimming shortened V by 0 bases and J by 2 bases, and 11 bases separated the two germline ends. The CDR3 contains 17 residues. CDR3 coding DNA: TGTGCCACCAGCAGAGATTGTACGGAACCCTATAATTCACCCCTCCACTTT. It yields the protein CATSRDCTEPYNSPLHF. Full variable domain (remainder filled in from reference TRBV15 and TRBJ1-6): DAMVIQNPRYQVTQFGKPVTLSCSQTLNHNVMYWYQQKSSQAPKLLFHYYDKDFNNEADTPDNFQSRRPNTSFCFLDIRSPGLGDTAMYLCATSRDCTEPYNSPLHFGNGTRLTVT.

The rearrangement uses TRBV6-4 and TRBJ1-5; D unclear. The CDR3 covers 13 residues. Trimming left V 9 bases short and J 8 bases short, with 17 bases between. The germline CDR1 and CDR2 sequences are MRHNA and SNTAGT. CDR3 sequence reads: CARPGSEAEPQHF. The CDR3 DNA reads TGTGCCAGGCCGGGATCCGAAGCCGAGCCCCAGCATTTT.

The rearrangement uses TRBV7-6 and TRBJ2-7; unclear D gene. Per germline, CDR1 SGHVS and CDR2 FNYEAQ. The CDR3 spans 17 residues. Trimming left V 1 base short and J 3 bases short, with 19 bases between. The CDR3 reads CASSLVFGPDGDYEQYF. For the CDR3, the DNA is TGTGCCAGCAGCTTAGTTTTTGGCCCAGACGGAGACTACGAGCAGTACTTC.

The chain links TRBV7-9 to TRBJ1-1; D perhaps matches TRBD1 (5 bases). Germline CDR1 reads SEHNR; CDR2 reads FQNEAQ (reference sequence). The CDR3 extends over 15 amino acids. Trimming stripped 5 bases from V and 4 bases from J, with 17 bases between. The CDR3 here is CASSPHDRGTTEAFF. The CDR3 nucleotides are TGTGCCAGCAGCCCCCACGACAGAGGTACCACTGAAGCTTTCTTT.

In nucleotides, the CDR3 is TGTGCCAGCAGCTTAGTCGGGACAGGGGGCCGTGAGCAGTTCTTC. This gives the protein CASSLVGTGGREQFF. V usage is TRBV7-9 and J usage is TRBJ2-1, with 12 positions matching TRBD1. The CDR3 consists of 15 residues. Germline V gene lookup returns CDR1 SEHNR and CDR2 FQNEAQ (reference sequence). V was pared by 1 base and J by 9 bases, with 4 bases of the junction left unmatched.

This CDR3 is CASAKRGNSYEQYF. The CDR3, as DNA: TGTGCCAGCGCCAAGCGGGGGAACTCCTACGAGCAGTACTTC. The gene calls are TRBV11-1 and TRBJ2-7; 8 positions match TRBD2. The CDR3 totals 14 residues. Germline V gene data show CDR1 as SGHAT and CDR2 as FQDESV (reference sequence). J was trimmed by 0 bases and V by 8 bases; bases with no gene match: 6.

This chain links TRBV10-3 with TRBJ2-3; weak D call: TRBD2 (5 bases). CDR1 is ENHRY and CDR2 is SYGVKD in the germline V gene. The CDR3 sequence is 13 residues long. V lost 7 bases, J lost 4 bases, and 12 bases lay in between. CDR3 residues: CAITPGFADTQYF. For the CDR3, the DNA is TGTGCCATCACCCCGGGATTTGCAGATACGCAGTATTTT.

The chain carries TRBV7-2 and TRBJ1-2; maybe TRBD1 (5 bases). V was cut by 4 bases and J by 0 bases, with 12 bases left in between. Germline values: CDR1 SGHTA, CDR2 FQGNSA. The CDR3 contains 15 residues. This chain's CDR3 is CASSYEGTSNYGYTF. The CDR3 nucleotides read TGTGCCAGCAGCTACGAGGGGACTTCTAACTATGGCTACACCTTC.

The gene calls are TRBV5-6 and TRBJ1-1, with a possible D match to TRBD1 (5 bases). This CDR3 region has 15 residues. Germline-derived CDR1 and CDR2 are SGHDT and YYEEEE. The V end was cut by 3 bases, the J end by 1 base, with 13 bases between. CDR3 amino acids: CASSWGSAGNTEAFF. For the CDR3, the DNA is TGTGCCAGCAGCTGGGGCAGTGCAGGGAACACTGAAGCTTTCTTT.

The V and J genes are TRBV30 and TRBJ1-1; the D is unclear. Germline loops: CDR1 GTSNPN, CDR2 SVGIG (reference sequence). The CDR3 loop spans 14 amino acids. The V and J ends lost 7 bases and 1 base respectively, with 16 bases between them. CDR3 nucleotides: TGTGCCTTTCGACCCGTACTTGAGAACACTGAAGCTTTCTTT. This encodes CAFRPVLENTEAFF.

This clone was picked up a small number of times. V and J are TRBV9 and TRBJ2-3; maybe TRBD1 (6 bases). CDR1 and CDR2 from the germline V gene are SGDLS and YYNGEE. V lost 3 bases to trimming and J lost 4 bases, with 15 bases between them. The CDR3 has 15 amino acids. For the CDR3, the DNA is TGTGCCAGCAGCGACGGGACACATGAGGCAGATACGCAGTATTTT. It translates to CASSDGTHEADTQYF.

The rearrangement joins TRBV10-3 to TRBJ2-7; 7 bases match TRBD2. Germline lookup yields CDR1 ENHRY and CDR2 SYGVKD. This CDR3 contains 13 residues. Trimming removed 7 bases from V and 3 bases from J; junction bases left unmatched: 6. CDR3 sequence (DNA): TGTGCCATCACTCAGGGAGGGGACTACGAGCAGTACTTC. It yields the protein CAITQGGDYEQYF.